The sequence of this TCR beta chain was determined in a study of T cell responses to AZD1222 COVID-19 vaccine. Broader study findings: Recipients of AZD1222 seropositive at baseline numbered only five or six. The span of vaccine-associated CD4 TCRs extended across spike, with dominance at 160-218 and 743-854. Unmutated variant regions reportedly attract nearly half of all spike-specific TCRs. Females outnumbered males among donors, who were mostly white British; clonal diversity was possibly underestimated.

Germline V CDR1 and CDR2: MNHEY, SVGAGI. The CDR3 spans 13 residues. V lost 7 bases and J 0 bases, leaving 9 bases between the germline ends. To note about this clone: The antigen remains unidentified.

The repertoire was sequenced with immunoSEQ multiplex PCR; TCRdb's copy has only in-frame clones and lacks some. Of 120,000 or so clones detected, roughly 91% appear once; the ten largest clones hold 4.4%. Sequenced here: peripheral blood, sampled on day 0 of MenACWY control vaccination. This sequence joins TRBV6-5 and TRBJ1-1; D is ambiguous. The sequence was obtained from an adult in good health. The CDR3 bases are TGTGCCAGCAATCCGGTGATGAACACTGAAGCTTTCTTT. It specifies CASNPVMNTEAFF.